Below are 30 T cell receptor beta chains sequenced from a single sample in a study of blood T cells in healthy people across ages. A J-beta primer mix and a sample-barcoded 5' primer were used in a second PCR of about 7 to 11 cycles. TCRdb used MiXCR to reprocess the 5' RACE reads, holding one entry per CDR3 protein. Of 1.5 million to 2 million distinct CDR3 sequences in the sample, almost 35% are singletons; the top ten hold roughly 10%. The source material was blood. These TCRs come from a young woman in good health.

As to this clonotype: At one of its ends the junction is not consistent with the germline gene, which may arise from a read error. The J gene is TRBJ2-4, the V gene TRBV27, with unresolved D. The CDR3 is made up of 14 amino acids. Germline values: CDR1 MNHEY, CDR2 SMNVEV (reference sequence). In DNA, the CDR3 is TGTGCCACCAGTCCTAATTTAGCCAAAAACATTCAGTACTTC. Its protein is CATSPNLAKNIQYF.

This clonotype was seen ten or more times. V is TRBV4-1 and J is TRBJ1-5, with 8 bases aligning to TRBD1. This CDR3 contains 15 residues. The J segment lost 3 bases and the V segment lost 3 bases, leaving 4 bases of the junction unmatched. Germline-derived CDR1 and CDR2 are MGHRA and YSYEKL. CDR3 DNA: TGCGCCAGCAGCCATGCGGACAGGGACAATCAGCCCCAGCATTTT. It codes for CASSHADRDNQPQHF.

The chain links TRBV27 to TRBJ2-7, with TRBD2 matching 8 bases. J lost 5 bases, V lost 2 bases, and 5 bases had no gene match. This CDR3 comprises 14 residues. CDR1 and CDR2 (germline): MNHEY, SMNVEV (reference sequence). The CDR3, as DNA: TGTGCCAGCAGTTTAGCGGCGGGAGGAAACGAGCAGTACTTC. Protein: CASSLAAGGNEQYF.

This clonotype was counted only a few times. The chain has TRBV29-1 and TRBJ1-2; 10 nucleotides agree with TRBD1. Losses at the gene ends were 7 bases for V and 6 bases for J; bases not matched to a gene: 8. The CDR3 length is 13 residues. CDR1 and CDR2 from the germline V gene are SQVTM and ANQGSEA. This chain's CDR3 is CSGGGQGQDGYTF. For the CDR3, the DNA is TGCAGCGGAGGGGGACAGGGGCAGGATGGCTACACCTTC.

The chain joins TRBV3-1 to TRBJ2-3; 12 bases align to TRBD2. Germline V gene sequence: CDR1 LGHDT, CDR2 YNNKEL (reference sequence). This CDR3 has 14 residues. Losses at the gene ends were 2 bases for V and 12 bases for J; bases not matched to a gene: 6. This CDR3 is CASSQTTSGGPQYF. The CDR3 DNA reads as TGTGCCAGCAGCCAAACGACTAGCGGGGGCCCTCAGTATTTT.

The V and J genes are TRBV14 and TRBJ2-7, with D maybe TRBD2 (5 bases). The CDR3 has 14 amino acids. Germline values: CDR1 SGHDN, CDR2 FVKESK. The V gene lost 4 bases and the J gene lost 3 bases, with 13 bases spanning the gap. The CDR3 loop is CASSRGPTIYEQYF. As DNA, the CDR3 is TGTGCCAGCAGCCGAGGGCCGACTATCTACGAGCAGTACTTC.

This clonotype has a handful of counts. The CDR3 sequence is CASSPWGIAGETQYF. DNA for the CDR3: TGTGCCAGCAGCCCTTGGGGGATCGCCGGGGAGACCCAGTACTTC. The chain links TRBV7-3 to TRBJ2-5, with D perhaps assigned TRBD1 or TRBD2 (5 bases each). Germline values: CDR1 SGHTA, CDR2 FQGTGA. This CDR3 has 15 residues. V was trimmed by 5 bases and J by 5 bases, leaving 18 bases between them. Together with reference TRBV7-3 and TRBJ2-5, the CDR3 gives the full variable domain: GAGVSQTPSNKVTEKGKYVELRCDPISGHTALYWYRQSLGQGPEFLIYFQGTGAADDSGLPNDRFFAVRPEGSVSTLKIQRTERGDSAVYLCASSPWGIAGETQYFGPGTRLLVL.

V gene TRBV3-1 combines with J gene TRBJ1-2; D unresolved. Germline values: CDR1 LGHDT, CDR2 YNNKEL (reference sequence). CDR3 length: 13 amino acids. V was pared by 4 bases and J by 4 bases, with 10 bases between. CDR3 in DNA: TGTGCCAGCAGCCTAAAATCCAGCTATGGCTACACCTTC. It specifies CASSLKSSYGYTF.

The gene calls are TRBV29-1 and TRBJ1-2, with 8 bases that match TRBD1. CDR1 SQVTM and CDR2 ANQGSEA come from the germline V gene. V lost 6 bases to trimming and J lost 6 bases; unmatched junction nucleotides: 6. This CDR3 contains 12 residues. CDR3 in amino acids: CSVPTGVHGYTF. The CDR3 bases are TGCAGCGTACCGACAGGGGTCCATGGCTACACCTTC.

The V and J genes are TRBV7-2 and TRBJ2-4; 9 bases map to TRBD2. The length of the CDR3 is 16 residues. CDR1 is SGHTA, CDR2 FQGNSA, per germline. After removal of 5 bases from V and 0 bases from J, the junction contained 5 bases not matched to a gene. The CDR3 sequence is CASSRGRALAKNIQYF. CDR3 bases: TGTGCCAGCAGCCGCGGGAGGGCACTAGCCAAAAACATTCAGTACTTC.

This clonotype was seen a few times. The chain combines TRBV6-5 with TRBJ1-6, with D perhaps matching TRBD1 (5 bases). The CDR3 is 20 residues long. V gave up 3 bases and J gave up 0 bases, with 21 bases separating them. Germline-derived CDR1 and CDR2 are MNHEY and SVGAGI. In nucleotides, the CDR3 is TGTGCCAGCAGTTATCCACAGATGTCGGGGCCACACTCCTATAATTCACCCCTCCACTTT. Amino acid sequence: CASSYPQMSGPHSYNSPLHF.

This clonotype was counted a few times. The chain is built from TRBV13 and TRBJ2-1; D gene unclear. Deletions cut 3 bases from V and 0 bases from J, with 12 bases between. Germline-derived CDR1 and CDR2 are PRHDT and FYEKMQ (reference sequence). CDR3 length: 16 amino acids. CDR3 coding DNA: TGTGCCAGCAGCTTTCCGCTGCGGACCTCCTACAATGAGCAGTTCTTC. As protein: CASSFPLRTSYNEQFF.

The chain uses TRBV7-2 and TRBJ2-1; TRBD2 agrees at 12 bases. V trimming: 5 bases; J trimming: 12 bases; junction bases outside the gene matches: 11. CDR1 and CDR2 (germline): SGHTA, FQGNSA. The CDR3 covers 15 residues. This chain's CDR3 is CASSPTLLAGGGQFF. The CDR3 coding sequence is TGTGCCAGCAGCCCGACCCTTCTAGCGGGGGGGGGGCAGTTCTTC.

In its sample, this clonotype was seen a few times. V usage is TRBV30 and J usage is TRBJ2-4, with D uncertain. Per the germline V gene, CDR1 is GTSNPN and CDR2 is SVGIG (reference sequence). Trimming took off 2 bases at V and 13 bases at J, with 12 bases between the two ends. CDR3 length: 11 residues. The CDR3 sequence is CAWSKGVGQYF. CDR3 bases: TGTGCCTGGAGTAAGGGTGTGGGGCAGTACTTC.

The rearrangement uses TRBV9 and TRBJ2-3; D remains ambiguous. This CDR3 is built from 13 residues. The germline V gene encodes CDR1 SGDLS and CDR2 YYNGEE. Trimming took 0 bases from V and 6 from J, leaving 8 bases between them. CDR3 nucleotide sequence: TGTGCCAGCAGCGTAGCACCCCAGGATACGCAGTATTTT. Encoded protein: CASSVAPQDTQYF.

This clonotype was found a few times. The rearrangement links TRBV11-2 to TRBJ2-3; 14 positions match TRBD2. J lost 5 bases, V lost 10 bases, and 5 bases had no gene match. Germline V gene sequence: CDR1 SGHAT, CDR2 FQNNGV. The CDR3 runs to 14 residues. The CDR3 is CAIPGTSGGDTQYF. Here the CDR3 DNA reads TGTGCCATCCCCGGGACTAGCGGGGGAGATACGCAGTATTTT.

The chain joins TRBV11-2 to TRBJ2-7; possible D gene TRBD2, 6 bases. This CDR3 is 13 amino acids long. V shed 4 bases and J shed 3 bases, with 10 bases lying between them. Per the germline V gene, CDR1 is SGHAT and CDR2 is FQNNGV. Written as DNA, the CDR3 is TGTGCCAGCAGCTCGCGGGACTTCTACGAGCAGTACTTC. Encoded protein: CASSSRDFYEQYF.

CDR3 sequence (DNA): TGCAGTGCCCCAGGAGGGACGGGATCCTTCCAAGAGACCCAGTACTTC. Its protein is CSAPGGTGSFQETQYF. The gene calls are TRBV20-1 and TRBJ2-5; TRBD2 might be the D (6 bases). CDR1 and CDR2 (germline): DFQATT, SNEGSKA (reference sequence). V was cut by 6 bases and J by 1 base, with 21 bases left in between. This CDR3 is built from 16 residues.

The chain has TRBV20-1 and TRBJ1-2; tentatively, D is TRBD1 (5 bases). Trimming took off 3 bases at V and 4 bases at J, with 12 bases between the two ends. The CDR3 loop spans 13 amino acids. The germline V gene has CDR1 DFQATT and CDR2 SNEGSKA (reference sequence). CDR3 loop: CSASPGTTYGYTF. The DNA for the CDR3 is TGCAGTGCTAGCCCCGGGACCACCTATGGCTACACCTTC.

As regards this clonotype: It may be a read error: a sequence one base away is much more abundant. This chain uses TRBV9 with TRBJ2-1; TRBD2 agrees at 11 bases. The CDR3 loop spans 15 amino acids. CDR1 and CDR2 (germline): SGDLS, YYNGEE. V lost 2 bases to trimming and J lost 11 bases; unmatched junction nucleotides: 9. The CDR3 reads CASSVSSGGLNKQFF. For the CDR3, the DNA is TGTGCCAGCAGCGTTTCTAGCGGGGGGTTGAATAAGCAGTTCTTC.

Many counts were recorded for this clonotype. This chain links TRBV20-1 with TRBJ2-7; TRBD2 matches at 12 bases. The CDR3 has 14 amino acids. Germline CDR1 DFQATT, CDR2 SNEGSKA (reference sequence). J lost 5 bases, V lost 3 bases, and 5 bases had no gene match. CDR3 amino acids: CSASLAGGPNEQYF. Written as DNA, the CDR3 is TGCAGTGCTAGCCTAGCGGGAGGGCCGAACGAGCAGTACTTC.

The V gene is TRBV20-1, the J gene TRBJ1-5; TRBD1 agrees at 8 bases. CDR3 length: 15 amino acids. The germline V gene has CDR1 DFQATT and CDR2 SNEGSKA (reference sequence). Trimming removed 6 bases from V and 2 bases from J; junction bases left unmatched: 9. CDR3 in DNA: TGCAGTGCCGAAACAGGGGGAAAGGGCAATCAGCCCCAGCATTTT. This codes for CSAETGGKGNQPQHF.

This clonotype showed up just once. A clone one base away is much larger, so this may be a read error. The genes are TRBV10-3 and TRBJ2-3, with D hard to call. This CDR3 comprises 20 residues. V was pared by 2 bases and J by 0 bases, with 24 bases between. Looked up from germline, CDR1 is ENHRY and CDR2 is SYGVKD. CDR3 loop: CAISEPYTPTKESSTDTQYF. The CDR3 DNA reads TGTGCCATCAGTGAGCCATACACTCCAACGAAGGAGTCTAGCACAGATACGCAGTATTTT.

This clonotype was observed a few times. The chain employs TRBV30 and TRBJ1-6; 10 bases are a match to TRBD1. Germline V CDR1 and CDR2: GTSNPN, SVGIG (reference sequence). The CDR3 loop spans 13 amino acids. J lost 9 bases, V lost 5 bases, and 4 bases had no gene match. Here the CDR3 reads CAWSGQGRSPLHF. CDR3 nucleotides: TGTGCCTGGTCGGGACAGGGGCGTTCACCCCTCCACTTT.

The V call is TRBV5-4, the J call TRBJ2-7, with D perhaps matching TRBD1 (5 bases). The CDR3 spans 14 residues. Looked up from germline, CDR1 is SGHNT and CDR2 is YYREEE (reference sequence). V lost 3 bases and J 5 bases, leaving 15 bases between the germline ends. This chain's CDR3 is CASSSRGSRDEQYF. The CDR3 region has the DNA TGTGCCAGCAGCTCACGAGGTAGCAGGGACGAGCAGTACTTC. Together with reference TRBV5-4 and TRBJ2-7, the CDR3 gives the full variable domain: ETGVTQSPTHLIKTRGQQVTLRCSSQSGHNTVSWYQQALGQGPQFIFQYYREEENGRGNFPPRFSGLQFPNYSSELNVNALELDDSALYLCASSSRGSRDEQYFGPGTRLTVT.

This clonotype was recorded a few times. This chain connects TRBV20-1 to TRBJ2-3; D tentatively fits TRBD1 or TRBD2 (5 bases each). Germline V gene data show CDR1 as DFQATT and CDR2 as SNEGSKA (reference sequence). CDR3 length equals 16 residues. V lost 1 base, J lost 4 bases, and 18 bases lay in between. The CDR3 sequence: CSARVPGRGFADTQYF. As DNA, the CDR3 is TGCAGTGCTAGAGTACCGGGACGAGGCTTCGCAGATACGCAGTATTTT.

This clonotype was counted a few times. The germline gene is not matched at one end of the junction; a read error may be the cause. The J gene is TRBJ2-6, the V gene TRBV7-2; D ambiguous. From germline, CDR1 is SGHTA and CDR2 FQGNSA. This CDR3 has 21 amino acids. The DNA for the CDR3 is TGTGCCAGCAGCTTATCGCAAAGGGAACAGAAGTTGTTCTCTAGGGCCAACGTCCTGACTTTC. Translation: CASSLSQREQKLFSRANVLTF.

The CDR3 region is CASSLAVNNEQFF. Here the CDR3 DNA reads TGCGCCAGCAGCTTGGCAGTTAACAATGAGCAGTTCTTC. V and J are TRBV5-1 and TRBJ2-1; D unresolved. V was shortened by 0 bases and J by 5 bases, with 6 bases between the two germline ends. Germline V CDR1 and CDR2: SGHRS, YFSETQ. The CDR3 covers 13 residues. Full variable domain (remainder filled in from reference TRBV5-1 and TRBJ2-1): KAGVTQTPRYLIKTRGQQVTLSCSPISGHRSVSWYQQTPGQGLQFLFEYFSETQRNKGNFPGRFSGRQFSNSRSEMNVSTLELGDSALYLCASSLAVNNEQFFGPGTRLTVL.

The chain carries TRBV29-1 and TRBJ2-5, with TRBD2 matching 16 bases. CDR3 length: 18 residues. CDR1 and CDR2 from the germline V gene are SQVTM and ANQGSEA. With V trimmed by 5 bases and J by 1 base, 10 bases remained unmatched. CDR3 region: CSVFALGLAGGPQETQYF. In DNA form, the CDR3 reads TGCAGCGTTTTCGCCTTGGGACTAGCGGGAGGGCCCCAAGAGACCCAGTACTTC.

A few counts support this clonotype. CDR3: CASSSIGGADTYYEQYF. CDR3 nucleotides: TGTGCCAGCAGCTCGATAGGGGGGGCGGACACTTACTACGAGCAGTACTTC. The rearrangement joins TRBV7-9 to TRBJ2-7; D possibly corresponds to TRBD2 (7 bases). V was pared by 4 bases and J by 3 bases, with 22 bases between. The germline CDR1 and CDR2 sequences are SEHNR and FQNEAQ (reference sequence). CDR3 length: 17 amino acids. Complete variable domain (other parts from reference TRBV7-9 and TRBJ2-7): DTGVSQNPRHKITKRGQNVTFRCDPISEHNRLYWYRQTLGQGPEFLTYFQNEAQLEKSRLLSDRFSAERPKGSFSTLEIQRTEQGDSAMYLCASSSIGGADTYYEQYFGPGTRLTVT.